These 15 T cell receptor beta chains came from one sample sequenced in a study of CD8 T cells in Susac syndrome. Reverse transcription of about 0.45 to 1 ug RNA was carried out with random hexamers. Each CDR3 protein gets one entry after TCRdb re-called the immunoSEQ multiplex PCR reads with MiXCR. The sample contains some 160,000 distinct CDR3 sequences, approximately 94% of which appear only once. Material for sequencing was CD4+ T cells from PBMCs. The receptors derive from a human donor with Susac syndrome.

DNA for the CDR3: TGTGCCAGCAGTCCTAGCCATCCCCCGGGACAGCGTAATTCACCCCTCCACTTT. Its protein is CASSPSHPPGQRNSPLHF. This rearrangement joins TRBV12-3 or TRBV12-4 to TRBJ1-6; 7 bases match TRBD1. The CDR3 loop spans 18 amino acids. Germline trimming cut 5 bases from V and 6 bases from J; bases unmatched to any gene: 16.

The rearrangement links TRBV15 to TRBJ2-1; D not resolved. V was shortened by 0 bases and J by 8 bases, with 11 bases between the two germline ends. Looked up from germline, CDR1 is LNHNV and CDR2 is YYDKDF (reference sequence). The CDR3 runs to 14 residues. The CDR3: CATSREGTGDEQFF. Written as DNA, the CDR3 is TGTGCCACCAGCAGAGAAGGAACGGGCGATGAGCAGTTCTTC.

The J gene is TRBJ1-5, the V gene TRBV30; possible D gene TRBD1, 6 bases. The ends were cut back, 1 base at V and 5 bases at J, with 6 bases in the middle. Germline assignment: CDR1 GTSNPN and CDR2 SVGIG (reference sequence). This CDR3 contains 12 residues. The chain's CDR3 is CAWSDRDQPQHF. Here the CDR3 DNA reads TGTGCCTGGAGTGACAGGGATCAGCCCCAGCATTTT.

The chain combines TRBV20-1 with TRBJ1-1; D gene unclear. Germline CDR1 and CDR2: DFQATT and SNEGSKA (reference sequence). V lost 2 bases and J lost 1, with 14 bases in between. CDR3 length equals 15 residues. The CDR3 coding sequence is TGCAGTGCTAGAACTGGAGGAGCCGGGAACACTGAAGCTTTCTTT. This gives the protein CSARTGGAGNTEAFF.

Here the CDR3 DNA reads TGTGCCAGCAGCTGGGACAGGGGGCGGAACTATGGCTACACCTTC. Protein: CASSWDRGRNYGYTF. The chain couples TRBV5-8 to TRBJ1-2; 12 bases align to TRBD1. Germline values: CDR1 SGHTS, CDR2 YDEGEE. The junction had 2 bases not matched to a gene; V was cut back by 3 bases and J by 2 bases. The CDR3 length is 15 residues.

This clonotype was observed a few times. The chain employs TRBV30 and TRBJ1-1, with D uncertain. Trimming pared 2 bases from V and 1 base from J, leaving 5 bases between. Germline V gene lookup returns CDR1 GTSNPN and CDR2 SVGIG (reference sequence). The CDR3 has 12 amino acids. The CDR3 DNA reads TGTGCCTGGAGTCACCCGAACACTGAAGCTTTCTTT. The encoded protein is CAWSHPNTEAFF.

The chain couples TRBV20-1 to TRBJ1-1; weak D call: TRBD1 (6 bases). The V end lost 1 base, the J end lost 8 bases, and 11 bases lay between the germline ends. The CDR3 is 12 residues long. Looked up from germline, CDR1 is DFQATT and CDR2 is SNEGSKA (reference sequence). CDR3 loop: CSARVQGNEAFF. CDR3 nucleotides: TGCAGTGCTAGAGTACAGGGCAACGAAGCTTTCTTT.

The CDR3 loop reads CSALSGGRETQYF. CDR3 DNA sequence: TGCAGTGCCCTTAGCGGGGGCCGGGAGACCCAGTACTTC. The chain links TRBV20-1 to TRBJ2-5; TRBD2 aligns across 9 bases. This CDR3 spans 13 amino acids. Losses at the gene ends were 6 bases for V and 5 bases for J; bases not matched to a gene: 7. Germline V lookup: CDR1 DFQATT, CDR2 SNEGSKA (reference sequence).

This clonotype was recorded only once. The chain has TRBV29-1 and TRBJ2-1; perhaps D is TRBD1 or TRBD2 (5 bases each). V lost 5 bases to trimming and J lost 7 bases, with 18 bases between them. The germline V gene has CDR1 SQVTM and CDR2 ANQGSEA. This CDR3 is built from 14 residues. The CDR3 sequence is CSVRRDGARNEQFF. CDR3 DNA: TGCAGCGTTCGCCGGGACGGTGCGCGAAATGAGCAGTTCTTC.

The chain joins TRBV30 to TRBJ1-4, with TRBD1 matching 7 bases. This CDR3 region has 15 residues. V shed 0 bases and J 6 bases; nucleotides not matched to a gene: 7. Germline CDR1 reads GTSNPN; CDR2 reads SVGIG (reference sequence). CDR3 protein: CAWSVTGTVDEKLFF. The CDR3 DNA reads TGTGCCTGGAGTGTAACCGGGACAGTGGATGAAAAACTGTTTTTT.

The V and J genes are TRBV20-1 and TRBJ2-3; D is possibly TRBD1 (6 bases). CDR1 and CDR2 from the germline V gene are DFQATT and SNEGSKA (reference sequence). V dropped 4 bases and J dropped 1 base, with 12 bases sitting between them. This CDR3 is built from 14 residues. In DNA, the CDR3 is TGCAGTGCTACCCTTTCAGGGGGCACAGATACGCAGTATTTT. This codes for CSATLSGGTDTQYF.

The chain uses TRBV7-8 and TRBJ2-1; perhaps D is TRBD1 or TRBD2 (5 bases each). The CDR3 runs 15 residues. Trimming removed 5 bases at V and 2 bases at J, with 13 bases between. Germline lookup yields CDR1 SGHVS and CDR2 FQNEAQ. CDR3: CASSARDGTYNEQFF. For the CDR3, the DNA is TGTGCCAGCAGCGCCCGGGACGGAACCTACAATGAGCAGTTCTTC.

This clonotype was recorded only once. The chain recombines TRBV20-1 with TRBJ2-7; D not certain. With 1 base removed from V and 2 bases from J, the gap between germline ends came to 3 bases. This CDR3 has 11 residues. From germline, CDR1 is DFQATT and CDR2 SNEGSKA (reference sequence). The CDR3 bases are TGCAGTGCTAGAGGTCCCTACGAGCAGTACTTC. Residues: CSARGPYEQYF.

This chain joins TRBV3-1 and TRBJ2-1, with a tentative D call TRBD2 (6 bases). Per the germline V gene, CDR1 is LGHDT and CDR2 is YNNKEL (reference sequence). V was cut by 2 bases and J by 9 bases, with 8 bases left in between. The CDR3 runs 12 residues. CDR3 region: CASSQRRGEQFF. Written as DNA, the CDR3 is TGTGCCAGCAGCCAAAGGCGGGGTGAGCAGTTCTTC.

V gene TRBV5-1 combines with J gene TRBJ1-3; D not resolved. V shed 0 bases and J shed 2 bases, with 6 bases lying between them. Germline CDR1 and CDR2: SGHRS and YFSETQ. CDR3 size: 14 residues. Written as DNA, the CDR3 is TGCGCCAGCAGCTTGGCGGATGCTGGAAACACCATATATTTT. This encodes CASSLADAGNTIYF.